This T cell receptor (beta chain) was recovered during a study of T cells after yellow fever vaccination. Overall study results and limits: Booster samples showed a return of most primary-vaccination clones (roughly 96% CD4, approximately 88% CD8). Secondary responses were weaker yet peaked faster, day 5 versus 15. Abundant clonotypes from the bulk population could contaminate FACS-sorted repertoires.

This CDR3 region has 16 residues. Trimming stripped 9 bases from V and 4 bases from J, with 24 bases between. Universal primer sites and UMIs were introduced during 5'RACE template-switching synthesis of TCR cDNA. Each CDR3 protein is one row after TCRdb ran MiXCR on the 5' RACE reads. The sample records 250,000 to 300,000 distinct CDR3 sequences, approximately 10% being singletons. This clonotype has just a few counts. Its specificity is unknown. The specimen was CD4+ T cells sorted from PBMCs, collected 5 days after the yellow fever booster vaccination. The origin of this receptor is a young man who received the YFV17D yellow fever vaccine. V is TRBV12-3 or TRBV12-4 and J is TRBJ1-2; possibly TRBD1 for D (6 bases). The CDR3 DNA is TGTGCCAGTAACCTGCTGACAGGTGCCCGCGGCTATGGCTACACCTTC. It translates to CASNLLTGARGYGYTF.